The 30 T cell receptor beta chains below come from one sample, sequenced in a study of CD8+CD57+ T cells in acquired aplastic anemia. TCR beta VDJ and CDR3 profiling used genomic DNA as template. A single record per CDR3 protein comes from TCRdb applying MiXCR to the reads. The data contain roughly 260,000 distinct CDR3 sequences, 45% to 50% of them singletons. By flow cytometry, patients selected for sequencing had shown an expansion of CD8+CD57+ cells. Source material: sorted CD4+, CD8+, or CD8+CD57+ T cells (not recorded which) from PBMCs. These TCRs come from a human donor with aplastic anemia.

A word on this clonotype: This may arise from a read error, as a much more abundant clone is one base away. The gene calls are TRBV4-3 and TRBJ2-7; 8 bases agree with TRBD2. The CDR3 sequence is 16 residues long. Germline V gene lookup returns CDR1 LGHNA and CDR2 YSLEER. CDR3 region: CAGSQDLRTSGYEQYF. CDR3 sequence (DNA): TGCGCCGGCAGCCAAGATCTTCGAACTAGCGGCTACGAGCAGTACTTC.

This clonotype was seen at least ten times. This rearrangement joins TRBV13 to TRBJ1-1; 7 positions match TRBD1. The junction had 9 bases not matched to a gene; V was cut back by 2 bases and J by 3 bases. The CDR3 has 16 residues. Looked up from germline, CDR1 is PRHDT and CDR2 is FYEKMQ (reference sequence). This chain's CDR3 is CASSLSDRRDDTEAFF. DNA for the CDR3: TGTGCCAGCAGCTTATCGGACAGGCGAGATGACACTGAAGCTTTCTTT.

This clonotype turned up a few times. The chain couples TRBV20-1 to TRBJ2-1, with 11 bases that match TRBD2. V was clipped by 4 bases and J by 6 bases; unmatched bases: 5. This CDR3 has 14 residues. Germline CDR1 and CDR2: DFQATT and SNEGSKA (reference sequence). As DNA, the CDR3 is TGCAGTGCTACACTAGCGGGAGTTTCCAATGAGCAGTTCTTC. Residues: CSATLAGVSNEQFF.

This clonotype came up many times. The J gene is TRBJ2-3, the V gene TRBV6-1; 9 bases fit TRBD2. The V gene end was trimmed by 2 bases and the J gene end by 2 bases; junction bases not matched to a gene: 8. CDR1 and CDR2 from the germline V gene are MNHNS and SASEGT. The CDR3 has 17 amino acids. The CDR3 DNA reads TGTGCCAGCAGTGAAAGGGGTAGCGGGAGCCCCACAGATACGCAGTATTTT. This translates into CASSERGSGSPTDTQYF.

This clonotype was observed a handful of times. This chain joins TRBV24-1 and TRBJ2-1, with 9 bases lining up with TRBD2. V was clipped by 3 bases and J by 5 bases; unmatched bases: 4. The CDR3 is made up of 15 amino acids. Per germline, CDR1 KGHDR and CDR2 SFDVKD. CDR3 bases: TGTGCCACCAGTGATGGCGGGGGGGCGGACAATGAGCAGTTCTTC. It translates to CATSDGGGADNEQFF.

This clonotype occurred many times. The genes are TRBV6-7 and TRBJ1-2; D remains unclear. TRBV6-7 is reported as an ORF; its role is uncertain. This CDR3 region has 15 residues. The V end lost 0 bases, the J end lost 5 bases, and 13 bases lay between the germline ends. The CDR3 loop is CASSYSIVEKYGYTF. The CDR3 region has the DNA TGTGCCAGCAGTTACTCGATTGTGGAGAAATATGGCTACACCTTC.

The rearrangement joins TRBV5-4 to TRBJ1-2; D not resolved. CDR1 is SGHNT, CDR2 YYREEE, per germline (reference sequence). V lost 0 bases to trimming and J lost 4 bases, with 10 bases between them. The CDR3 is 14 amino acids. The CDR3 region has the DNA TGTGCCAGCAGCTTGGCGGACGGGATCTATGGCTACACCTTC. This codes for CASSLADGIYGYTF.

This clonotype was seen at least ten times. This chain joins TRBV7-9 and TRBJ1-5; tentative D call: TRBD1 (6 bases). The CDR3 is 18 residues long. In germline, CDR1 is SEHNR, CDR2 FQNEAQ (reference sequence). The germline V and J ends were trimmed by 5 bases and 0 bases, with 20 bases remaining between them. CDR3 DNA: TGTGCCAGCAGCCACGTGGGACACGGCCTTATTAGCAATCAGCCCCAGCATTTT. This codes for CASSHVGHGLISNQPQHF.

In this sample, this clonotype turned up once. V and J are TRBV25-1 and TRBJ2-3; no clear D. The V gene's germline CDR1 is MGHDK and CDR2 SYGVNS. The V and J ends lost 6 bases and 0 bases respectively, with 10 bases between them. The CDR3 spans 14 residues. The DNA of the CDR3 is TGTGCCAGCAGGGGGTCAGCAAGCACAGATACGCAGTATTTT. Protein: CASRGSASTDTQYF.

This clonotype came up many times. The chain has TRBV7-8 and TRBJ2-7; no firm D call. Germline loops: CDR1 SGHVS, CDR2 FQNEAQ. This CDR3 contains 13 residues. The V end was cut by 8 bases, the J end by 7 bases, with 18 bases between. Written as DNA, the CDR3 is TGTGCCAGCTTGACTGGAGAAGTACGAGAGCAGTACTTC. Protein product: CASLTGEVREQYF.

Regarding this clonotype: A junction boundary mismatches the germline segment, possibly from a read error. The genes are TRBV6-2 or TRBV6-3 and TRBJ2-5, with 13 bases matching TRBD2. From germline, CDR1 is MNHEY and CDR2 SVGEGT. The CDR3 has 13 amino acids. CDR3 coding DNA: TGTGCCAGCAATTACAATGCGGGACTAGCGGGACACTTC. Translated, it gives CASNYNAGLAGHF.

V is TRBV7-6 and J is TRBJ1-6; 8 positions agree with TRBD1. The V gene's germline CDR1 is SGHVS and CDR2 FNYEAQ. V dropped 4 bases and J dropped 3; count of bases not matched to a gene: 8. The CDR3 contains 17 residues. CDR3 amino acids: CASSSDAGGYYNSPLHF. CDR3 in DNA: TGTGCCAGCAGCTCAGACGCAGGGGGCTACTATAATTCACCCCTCCACTTT. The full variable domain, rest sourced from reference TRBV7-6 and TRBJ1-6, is GAGVSQSPRYKVTKRGQDVALRCDPISGHVSLYWYRQALGQGPEFLTYFNYEAQQDKSGLPNDRFSAERPEGSISTLTIQRTEQRDSAMYRCASSSDAGGYYNSPLHFGNGTRLTVT.

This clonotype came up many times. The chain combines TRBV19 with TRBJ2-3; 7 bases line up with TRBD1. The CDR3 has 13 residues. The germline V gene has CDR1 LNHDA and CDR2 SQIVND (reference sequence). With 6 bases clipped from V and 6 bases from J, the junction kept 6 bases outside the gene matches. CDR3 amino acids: CASRLHRGDTQYF. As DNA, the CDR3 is TGTGCCAGTAGGCTGCACAGGGGCGATACGCAGTATTTT.

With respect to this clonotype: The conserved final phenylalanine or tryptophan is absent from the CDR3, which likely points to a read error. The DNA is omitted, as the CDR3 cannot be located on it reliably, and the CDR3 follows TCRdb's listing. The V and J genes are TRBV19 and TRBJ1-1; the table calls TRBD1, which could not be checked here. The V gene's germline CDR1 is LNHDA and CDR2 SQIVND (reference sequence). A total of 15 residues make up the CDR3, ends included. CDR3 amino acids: CASSPRGGSHTPAPP.

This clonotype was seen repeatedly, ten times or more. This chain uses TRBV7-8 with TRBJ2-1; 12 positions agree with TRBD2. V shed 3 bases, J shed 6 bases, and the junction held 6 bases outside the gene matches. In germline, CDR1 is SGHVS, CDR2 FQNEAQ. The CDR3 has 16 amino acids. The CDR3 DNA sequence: TGTGCCAGCAGCTTGGGGACTAGCGGGTCGGTCAATGAGCAGTTCTTC. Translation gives CASSLGTSGSVNEQFF.

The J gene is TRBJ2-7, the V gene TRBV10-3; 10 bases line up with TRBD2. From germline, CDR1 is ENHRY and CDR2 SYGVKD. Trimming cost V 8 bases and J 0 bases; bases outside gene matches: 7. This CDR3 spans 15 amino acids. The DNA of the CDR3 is TGTGCCATCGGAGCCCTAGCGGGGGTCTCCTACGAGCAGTACTTC. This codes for CAIGALAGVSYEQYF.

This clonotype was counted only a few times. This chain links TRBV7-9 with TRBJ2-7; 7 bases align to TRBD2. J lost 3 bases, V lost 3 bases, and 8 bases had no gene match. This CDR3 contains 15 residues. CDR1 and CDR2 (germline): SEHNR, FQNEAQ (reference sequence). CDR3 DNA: TGTGCCAGCAGCTTGGGGGGGGAGTCTTTCTACGAGCAGTACGTC. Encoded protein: CASSLGGESFYEQYV.

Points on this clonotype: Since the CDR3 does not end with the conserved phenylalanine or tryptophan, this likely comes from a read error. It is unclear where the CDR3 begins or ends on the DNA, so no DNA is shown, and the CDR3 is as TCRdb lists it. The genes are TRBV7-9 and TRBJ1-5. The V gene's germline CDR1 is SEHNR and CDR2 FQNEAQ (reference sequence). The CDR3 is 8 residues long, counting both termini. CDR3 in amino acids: CASSNRPT.

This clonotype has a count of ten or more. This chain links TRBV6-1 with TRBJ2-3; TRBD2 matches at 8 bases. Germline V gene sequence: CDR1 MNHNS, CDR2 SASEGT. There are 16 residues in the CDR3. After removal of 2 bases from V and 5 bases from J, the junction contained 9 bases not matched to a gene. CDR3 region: CASSEKSGSIKDTQYF. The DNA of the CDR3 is TGTGCCAGCAGTGAAAAGAGCGGGAGTATCAAAGATACGCAGTATTTT.

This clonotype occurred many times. The CDR3 loop is CASSLDVVSGRSSYNEQFF. In nucleotides, the CDR3 is TGTGCCAGCAGCTTAGATGTAGTCAGCGGGAGGTCGTCCTACAATGAGCAGTTCTTC. J is TRBJ2-1 and V is TRBV7-9, with 9 bases lining up with TRBD2. The CDR3 is 19 residues long. V shed 1 base, J shed 1 base, and the junction held 11 bases outside the gene matches. The germline gives CDR1 SEHNR, CDR2 FQNEAQ (reference sequence).

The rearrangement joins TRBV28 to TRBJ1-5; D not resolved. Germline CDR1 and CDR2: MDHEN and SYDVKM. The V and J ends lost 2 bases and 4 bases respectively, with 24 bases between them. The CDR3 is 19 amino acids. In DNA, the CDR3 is TGTGCCAGCAGTTTACCCCCTACAGAGCAGGCAATACGAAATCAGCCCCAGCATTTT. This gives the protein CASSLPPTEQAIRNQPQHF.

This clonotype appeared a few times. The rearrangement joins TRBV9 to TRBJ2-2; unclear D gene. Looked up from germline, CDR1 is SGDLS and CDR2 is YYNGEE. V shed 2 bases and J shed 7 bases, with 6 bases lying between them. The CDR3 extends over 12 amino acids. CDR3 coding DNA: TGTGCCAGCAGCGTCCACATCGGGGAGCTGTTTTTT. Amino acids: CASSVHIGELFF.

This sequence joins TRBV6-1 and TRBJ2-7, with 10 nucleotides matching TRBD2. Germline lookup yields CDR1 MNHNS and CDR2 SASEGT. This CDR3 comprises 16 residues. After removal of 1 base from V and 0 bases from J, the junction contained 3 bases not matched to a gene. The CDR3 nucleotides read TGTGCCAGCAGTGAAGGTTCTAGCGGGAGCTCCTACGAGCAGTACTTC. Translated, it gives CASSEGSSGSSYEQYF.

This chain's CDR3 is CATSRDSGGANSPLHF. DNA for the CDR3: TGTGCCACCAGCAGAGATAGCGGGGGGGCTAATTCACCCCTCCACTTT. The rearrangement uses TRBV15 and TRBJ1-6; a weak D match, TRBD1 (6 bases). The CDR3 covers 16 residues. The germline V and J ends were trimmed by 0 bases and 6 bases, with 12 bases remaining between them. Germline V gives CDR1 LNHNV, CDR2 YYDKDF (reference sequence). The full variable domain, completed using reference TRBV15 and TRBJ1-6, is DAMVIQNPRYQVTQFGKPVTLSCSQTLNHNVMYWYQQKSSQAPKLLFHYYDKDFNNEADTPDNFQSRRPNTSFCFLDIRSPGLGDTAMYLCATSRDSGGANSPLHFGNGTRLTVT.

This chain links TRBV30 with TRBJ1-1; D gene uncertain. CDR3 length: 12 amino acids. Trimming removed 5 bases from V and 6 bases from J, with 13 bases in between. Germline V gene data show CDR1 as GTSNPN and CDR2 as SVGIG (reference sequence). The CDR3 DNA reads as TGTGCCTGGGGTGAGGGAGAACCTGAAGCTTTCTTT. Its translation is CAWGEGEPEAFF.

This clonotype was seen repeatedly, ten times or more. As DNA, the CDR3 is TGTGCCAGCAGCTTGGTCGGGGGGCGGAAGGAGCAGTACTTC. Translated, it gives CASSLVGGRKEQYF. V is TRBV5-8 and J is TRBJ2-7, with D tentatively TRBD2 (7 bases). Germline V gene lookup returns CDR1 SGHTS and CDR2 YDEGEE. Trimming cost V 0 bases and J 7 bases, with 14 bases left between them. CDR3 length: 14 amino acids. The variable domain in full, with the rest retrieved from reference TRBV5-8 and TRBJ2-7, is EAGVTQSPTHLIKTRGQQATLRCSPISGHTSVYWYQQALGLGLQFLLWYDEGEERNRGNFPPRFSGRQFPNYSSELNVNALELEDSALYLCASSLVGGRKEQYFGPGTRLTVT.

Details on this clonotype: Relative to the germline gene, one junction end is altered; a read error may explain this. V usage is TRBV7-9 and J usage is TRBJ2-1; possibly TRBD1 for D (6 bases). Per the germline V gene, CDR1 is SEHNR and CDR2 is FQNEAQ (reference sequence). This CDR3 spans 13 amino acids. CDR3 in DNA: TGTGCCGGCAGCCCGGACAGCTACAATGAGCAGTTCTTC. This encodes CAGSPDSYNEQFF. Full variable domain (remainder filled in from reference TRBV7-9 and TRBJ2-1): DTGVSQNPRHKITKRGQNVTFRCDPISEHNRLYWYRQTLGQGPEFLTYFQNEAQLEKSRLLSDRFSAERPKGSFSTLEIQRTEQGDSAMYLCAGSPDSYNEQFFGPGTRLTVL.

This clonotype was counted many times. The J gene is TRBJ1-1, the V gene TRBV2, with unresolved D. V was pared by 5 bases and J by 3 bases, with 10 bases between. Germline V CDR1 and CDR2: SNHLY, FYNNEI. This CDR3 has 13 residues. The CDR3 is CASSQVADTEAFF. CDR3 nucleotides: TGTGCCAGCAGTCAGGTGGCGGACACTGAAGCTTTCTTT.

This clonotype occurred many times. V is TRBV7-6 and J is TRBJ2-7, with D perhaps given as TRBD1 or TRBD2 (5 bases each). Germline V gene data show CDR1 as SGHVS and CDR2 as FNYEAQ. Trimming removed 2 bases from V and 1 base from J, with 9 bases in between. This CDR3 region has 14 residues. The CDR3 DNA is TGTGCCAGCAGCTTAAGGGGACGGTCCTACGAGCAGTACTTC. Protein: CASSLRGRSYEQYF. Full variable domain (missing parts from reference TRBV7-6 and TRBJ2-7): GAGVSQSPRYKVTKRGQDVALRCDPISGHVSLYWYRQALGQGPEFLTYFNYEAQQDKSGLPNDRFSAERPEGSISTLTIQRTEQRDSAMYRCASSLRGRSYEQYFGPGTRLTVT.

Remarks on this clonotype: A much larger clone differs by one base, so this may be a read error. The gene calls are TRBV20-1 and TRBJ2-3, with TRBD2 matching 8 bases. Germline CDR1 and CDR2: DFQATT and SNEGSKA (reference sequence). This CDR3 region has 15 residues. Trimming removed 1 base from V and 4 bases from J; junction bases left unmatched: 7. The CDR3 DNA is TGCAGTGCTAGAGCCACACGGGGGGGGCCAGATACGCAGTATTTT. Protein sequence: CSARATRGGPDTQYF.